The 11 T cell receptor beta chains below come from one sample, sequenced in a study of PD-1 blockade in classical Hodgkin lymphoma. Relapse after autologous stem cell transplantation occurred in every patient, and brentuximab vedotin exposure varied. Assay: immunoSEQ multiplex PCR; the TCRdb copy retains only in-frame clones and omits some. The sample lists tens of thousands of clones, about nine tenths occurring once. The specimen was peripheral blood mononuclear cells (PBMCs), collected at baseline. The receptors stem from a human donor with classical Hodgkin lymphoma.

In nucleotides, the CDR3 is TGTGCCAGCAGTTTAATCCCGCGACACAATGAGCAGTTCTTC. Encoded protein: CASSLIPRHNEQFF. The rearrangement joins TRBV27 to TRBJ2-1; D is unresolved. CDR3 length: 14 amino acids. CDR1 is MNHEY and CDR2 is SMNVEV in the germline V gene (reference sequence). Trimming left V 2 bases short and J 5 bases short, with 10 bases between.

This chain uses TRBV19 with TRBJ2-1; 12 positions agree with TRBD2. J lost 8 bases, V lost 1 base, and 9 bases had no gene match. This CDR3 region has 17 residues. From germline, CDR1 is LNHDA and CDR2 SQIVND (reference sequence). CDR3 sequence: CASSIVQRLAGDHEQFF. The DNA for the CDR3 is TGTGCCAGTAGTATAGTGCAACGACTAGCGGGAGACCATGAGCAGTTCTTC.

The chain carries TRBV9 and TRBJ2-3, with D tentatively TRBD2 (6 bases). CDR1 and CDR2 from the germline V gene are SGDLS and YYNGEE. This CDR3 region has 18 residues. Trimming shortened V by 0 bases and J by 4 bases, and 21 bases separated the two germline ends. The CDR3 region is CASSVDGGAGGVSDTQYF. As DNA, the CDR3 is TGTGCCAGCAGCGTAGACGGTGGGGCCGGGGGAGTCTCAGATACGCAGTATTTT.

This clone has only a few counts. The V gene is TRBV10-2, the J gene TRBJ2-3; weak D call: TRBD2 (6 bases). CDR1 and CDR2 from the germline V gene are WSHSY and SAAADI. The germline V and J ends were trimmed by 5 bases and 1 base, with 10 bases remaining between them. CDR3 length equals 14 residues. The CDR3 nucleotides read TGCGCCAGCAGTTTCCCTAGCGGCACAGATACGCAGTATTTT. It encodes CASSFPSGTDTQYF.

The J gene is TRBJ1-1, the V gene TRBV11-1, with D possibly TRBD1 on 5 matching bases. The CDR3 runs to 12 residues. V was clipped by 6 bases and J by 6 bases, with 11 bases between them. Germline V lookup: CDR1 SGHAT, CDR2 FQDESV (reference sequence). CDR3: CASRLKGPEAFF. For the CDR3, the DNA is TGTGCCAGCAGACTCAAGGGGCCTGAAGCTTTCTTT.

The V gene is TRBV27, the J gene TRBJ2-3, with 10 bases identical to TRBD1. Losses at the gene ends were 6 bases for V and 1 base for J; bases not matched to a gene: 7. Germline CDR1 MNHEY, CDR2 SMNVEV (reference sequence). This CDR3 is 16 amino acids long. The chain's CDR3 is CASSSDRGHRTDTQYF. Written as DNA, the CDR3 is TGTGCCAGCAGCTCTGACAGGGGGCATCGCACAGATACGCAGTATTTT.

The chain recombines TRBV7-6 with TRBJ1-4, with D possibly being TRBD1 (5 bases). Trimming pared 2 bases from V and 7 bases from J, leaving 14 bases between. The CDR3 consists of 15 residues. CDR1 and CDR2 from the germline V gene are SGHVS and FNYEAQ. CDR3 bases: TGTGCCAGCAGCTTATATCGGGACGTAGGTGAAAAACTGTTTTTT. Its protein is CASSLYRDVGEKLFF.

CDR3 DNA: TGTGCCAGTAGTCCACGACAGGATTTGAACACTGAAGCTTTCTTT. This translates into CASSPRQDLNTEAFF. The chain combines TRBV19 with TRBJ1-1, with D perhaps TRBD1 (6 bases). Deletions cut 5 bases from V and 0 bases from J, with 13 bases between. The CDR3 loop spans 15 amino acids. The V gene's germline CDR1 is LNHDA and CDR2 SQIVND (reference sequence).

The chain has TRBV7-9 and TRBJ1-1, with 7 bases aligning to TRBD1. The CDR3 runs to 15 residues. Germline V gene sequence: CDR1 SEHNR, CDR2 FQNEAQ (reference sequence). J was trimmed by 0 bases and V by 2 bases; bases with no gene match: 3. CDR3 coding DNA: TGTGCCAGCAGCTTACGGACAGGAATGAACACTGAAGCTTTCTTT. This translates into CASSLRTGMNTEAFF.

J is TRBJ1-1 and V is TRBV18; no definite D call. This CDR3 comprises 14 residues. Germline assignment: CDR1 KGHSH and CDR2 LQKENI. The germline V and J ends were trimmed by 6 bases and 0 bases, with 11 bases remaining between them. CDR3 nucleotides: TGTGCCAGCTCCCACGACGAGATGAACACTGAAGCTTTCTTT. It encodes CASSHDEMNTEAFF.

CDR3 sequence (DNA): TGTGCCTGGAGTACAGGGGTTGGCAAAAACATTCAGTACTTC. Its protein product is CAWSTGVGKNIQYF. The V gene is TRBV30, the J gene TRBJ2-4; 7 bases match TRBD1. CDR1 and CDR2 (germline): GTSNPN, SVGIG (reference sequence). The CDR3 has 14 amino acids. Unmatched junction bases numbered 4, after V lost 2 bases and J lost 3 bases. The full variable domain, completed using reference TRBV30 and TRBJ2-4, is SQTIHQWPATLVQPVGSPLSLECTVEGTSNPNLYWYRQAAGRGLQLLFYSVGIGQISSEVPQNLSASRPQDRQFILSSKKLLLSDSGFYLCAWSTGVGKNIQYFGAGTRLSVL.